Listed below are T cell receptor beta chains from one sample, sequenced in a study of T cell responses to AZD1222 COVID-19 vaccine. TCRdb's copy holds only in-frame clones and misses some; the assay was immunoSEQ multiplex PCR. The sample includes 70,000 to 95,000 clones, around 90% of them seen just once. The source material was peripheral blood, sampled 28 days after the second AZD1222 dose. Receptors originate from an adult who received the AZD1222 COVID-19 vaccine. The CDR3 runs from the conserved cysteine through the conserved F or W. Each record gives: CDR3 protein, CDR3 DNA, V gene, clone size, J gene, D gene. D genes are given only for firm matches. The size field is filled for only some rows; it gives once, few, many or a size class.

cdr3_aa: CASSVPGTSGSFTGELFF
cdr3_nt: TGTGCCAGCAGTGTCCCGGGGACTAGCGGGAGTTTCACCGGGGAGCTGTTTTTT
v_call: TRBV2
clone_size: -
j_call: TRBJ2-2
d_call: TRBD2

cdr3_aa: CASSGGPVSYEQYF
cdr3_nt: TGTGCCAGCAGCGGAGGACCGGTCTCCTACGAGCAGTACTTC
v_call: TRBV9
clone_size: -
j_call: TRBJ2-7
d_call: -

cdr3_aa: CASSFDTIYF
cdr3_nt: TGTGCCAGCAGTTTTGACACCATATATTTT
v_call: TRBV28
clone_size: -
j_call: TRBJ1-3
d_call: -

cdr3_aa: CASSLRTAYEQYF
cdr3_nt: TGTGCCAGCAGCTTAAGGACAGCCTACGAGCAGTACTTC
v_call: TRBV7-2
clone_size: -
j_call: TRBJ2-7
d_call: -

cdr3_aa: CASSLRRTNEQFF
cdr3_nt: TGTGCCAGTAGCCTGCGGAGAACGAATGAGCAGTTCTTC
v_call: TRBV19
clone_size: -
j_call: TRBJ2-1
d_call: -

cdr3_aa: CASSSGQNYGYTF
cdr3_nt: TGTGCCAGCAGTTCGGGACAAAACTATGGCTACACCTTC
v_call: TRBV28
clone_size: -
j_call: TRBJ1-2
d_call: -

cdr3_aa: CASRGSGEKLFF
cdr3_nt: TGTGCCAGCAGGGGGTCTGGCGAAAAACTGTTTTTT
v_call: TRBV6-6
clone_size: -
j_call: TRBJ1-4
d_call: -

cdr3_aa: CASNGNRENEQYF
cdr3_nt: TGCGCCAGCAATGGAAACAGGGAAAACGAGCAGTACTTC
v_call: TRBV5-1
clone_size: -
j_call: TRBJ2-7
d_call: -

cdr3_aa: CASSLSGLPADIQYF
cdr3_nt: TGTGCCAGCAGCTTGTCGGGTCTTCCGGCGGACATTCAGTACTTC
v_call: TRBV5-4
clone_size: -
j_call: TRBJ2-4
d_call: -

cdr3_aa: CASSHWETGDVYGYTF
cdr3_nt: TGTGCCAGCAGCCATTGGGAAACAGGGGATGTCTATGGCTACACCTTC
v_call: TRBV14
clone_size: -
j_call: TRBJ1-2
d_call: TRBD1

cdr3_aa: CASSFPTGGVNTEAFF
cdr3_nt: TGTGCCAGCAGCTTCCCGACAGGGGGTGTGAACACTGAAGCTTTCTTT
v_call: TRBV5-6
clone_size: -
j_call: TRBJ1-1
d_call: TRBD1

cdr3_aa: CASSPSGGRTGELFF
cdr3_nt: TGTGCCAGCAGTCCCTCGGGTGGTCGTACCGGGGAGCTGTTTTTT
v_call: TRBV28
clone_size: -
j_call: TRBJ2-2
d_call: -

cdr3_aa: CASSYSTDRGHEQYF
cdr3_nt: TGTGCCAGCAGTTACTCAACTGACAGGGGCCACGAGCAGTACTTC
v_call: TRBV6-5
clone_size: -
j_call: TRBJ2-7
d_call: TRBD1

cdr3_aa: CASSEASPGEKLFF
cdr3_nt: TGTGCCAGCAGTGAAGCGTCCCCAGGTGAAAAACTGTTTTTT
v_call: TRBV6-1
clone_size: -
j_call: TRBJ1-4
d_call: -

cdr3_aa: CASSQIGVGYTF
cdr3_nt: TGCGCCAGCAGCCAAATAGGGGTTGGCTACACCTTC
v_call: TRBV4-1
clone_size: -
j_call: TRBJ1-2
d_call: -

cdr3_aa: CASSLDRTSGSPLHF
cdr3_nt: TGTGCCAGCAGTTTAGACAGAACCTCTGGCTCACCCCTCCACTTT
v_call: TRBV28
clone_size: -
j_call: TRBJ1-6
d_call: -

cdr3_aa: CASSLMVNEKLFF
cdr3_nt: TGTGCCAGCAGCTTAATGGTGAATGAAAAACTGTTTTTT
v_call: TRBV11-1
clone_size: -
j_call: TRBJ1-4
d_call: -

cdr3_aa: CASSLGGSRNYGTEAFF
cdr3_nt: TGCGCCAGCAGCTTAGGGGGCTCGCGTAACTATGGGACTGAAGCTTTCTTT
v_call: TRBV5-1
clone_size: once
j_call: TRBJ1-1
d_call: TRBD1

cdr3_aa: CASSSPLVAHEQFF
cdr3_nt: TGTGCCAGCAGCTCCCCGCTGGTAGCCCATGAGCAGTTCTTC
v_call: TRBV11-3
clone_size: -
j_call: TRBJ2-1
d_call: -

cdr3_aa: CASSLGDSRTEAFF
cdr3_nt: TGTGCCAGCAGCTTAGGGGACAGTAGAACTGAAGCTTTCTTT
v_call: TRBV7-8
clone_size: -
j_call: TRBJ1-1
d_call: TRBD1

cdr3_aa: CASSEGGAAGANVLTF
cdr3_nt: TGCGCCAGCAGTGAGGGGGGCGCTGCCGGGGCCAACGTCCTGACTTTC
v_call: TRBV10-1
clone_size: -
j_call: TRBJ2-6
d_call: -

cdr3_aa: CASSQSREAAYNEKLFF
cdr3_nt: TGTGCCAGCAGCCAAAGTCGGGAGGCAGCCTATAATGAAAAACTGTTTTTT
v_call: TRBV7-6
clone_size: -
j_call: TRBJ1-4
d_call: -

cdr3_aa: CASSVEGPDRETQYF
cdr3_nt: TGTGCCAGCAGCGTAGAGGGACCCGATAGGGAGACCCAGTACTTC
v_call: TRBV9
clone_size: -
j_call: TRBJ2-5
d_call: -

cdr3_aa: CASSQVGGAQYF
cdr3_nt: TGCGCCAGCAGCCAAGTCGGTGGGGCCCAGTACTTC
v_call: TRBV4-1
clone_size: -
j_call: TRBJ2-5
d_call: -

cdr3_aa: CASSRGTDTQYF
cdr3_nt: TGTGCCAGCAGCCGAGGGACAGATACGCAGTATTTT
v_call: TRBV7-8
clone_size: -
j_call: TRBJ2-3
d_call: -

cdr3_aa: CASSPLQDNEQFF
cdr3_nt: TGTGCCAGCTCACCACTACAGGACAATGAGCAGTTCTTC
v_call: TRBV18
clone_size: -
j_call: TRBJ2-1
d_call: -

cdr3_aa: CASAQSSGSNTGELFF
cdr3_nt: TGTGCCAGCGCACAATCCAGCGGGAGTAACACCGGGGAGCTGTTTTTT
v_call: TRBV11-3
clone_size: -
j_call: TRBJ2-2
d_call: TRBD2

cdr3_aa: CSVERGEGQETQYF
cdr3_nt: TGCAGCGTTGAGCGTGGAGAGGGCCAAGAGACCCAGTACTTC
v_call: TRBV29-1
clone_size: -
j_call: TRBJ2-5
d_call: -

cdr3_aa: CASSSPAGQGNYGYTF
cdr3_nt: TGTGCCAGCAGCTCCCCCGCAGGACAGGGTAACTATGGCTACACCTTC
v_call: TRBV9
clone_size: -
j_call: TRBJ1-2
d_call: TRBD1

cdr3_aa: CASSSSSGNTIYF
cdr3_nt: TGTGCCAGCAGCTCAAGCTCTGGAAACACCATATATTTT
v_call: TRBV9
clone_size: -
j_call: TRBJ1-3
d_call: -

cdr3_aa: CASSPPGRGGYTF
cdr3_nt: TGTGCCAGCTCACCCCCCGGCCGGGGTGGCTACACCTTC
v_call: TRBV18
clone_size: -
j_call: TRBJ1-2
d_call: -

cdr3_aa: CAITGTGNTGELFF
cdr3_nt: TGTGCCATCACCGGGACAGGGAACACCGGGGAGCTGTTTTTT
v_call: TRBV10-3
clone_size: -
j_call: TRBJ2-2
d_call: TRBD1

cdr3_aa: CASSLAPTGADYNEQFF
cdr3_nt: TGTGCCAGCAGCTTAGCACCGACAGGGGCCGACTACAATGAGCAGTTCTTC
v_call: TRBV11-2
clone_size: few
j_call: TRBJ2-1
d_call: TRBD1

cdr3_aa: CASSSGDRGRETQYF
cdr3_nt: TGTGCCAGCAGCTCAGGGGACAGGGGGCGGGAGACCCAGTACTTC
v_call: TRBV11-2
clone_size: once
j_call: TRBJ2-5
d_call: TRBD1

cdr3_aa: CASSQDVRGASEQFF
cdr3_nt: TGCGCCAGCAGCCAAGATGTTCGGGGGGCGTCTGAGCAGTTCTTC
v_call: TRBV4-1
clone_size: -
j_call: TRBJ2-1
d_call: -

cdr3_aa: CAWSRNRGSEQYF
cdr3_nt: TGTGCCTGGAGTCGAAACAGGGGAAGCGAGCAGTACTTC
v_call: TRBV30
clone_size: -
j_call: TRBJ2-7
d_call: TRBD1

cdr3_aa: CASSQGSGVSYTEAFF
cdr3_nt: TGCGCCAGCAGCCAAGGATCAGGGGTCTCTTACACTGAAGCTTTCTTT
v_call: TRBV4-1
clone_size: -
j_call: TRBJ1-1
d_call: -

cdr3_aa: CASSRELRIQSGTDTQYF
cdr3_nt: TGTGCCAGCAGCCGAGAATTAAGAATACAGAGTGGCACAGATACGCAGTATTTT
v_call: TRBV4-2
clone_size: -
j_call: TRBJ2-3
d_call: -

cdr3_aa: CASSSYNEQFF
cdr3_nt: TGTGCCAGCTCATCATACAATGAGCAGTTCTTC
v_call: TRBV5-5
clone_size: -
j_call: TRBJ2-1
d_call: -

cdr3_aa: CASSLVLAGVLGDTQYF
cdr3_nt: TGTGCCAGCAGCTTAGTCCTAGCGGGAGTACTGGGAGATACGCAGTATTTT
v_call: TRBV7-2
clone_size: -
j_call: TRBJ2-3
d_call: TRBD2

cdr3_aa: CASSQDPTSGDNEQFF
cdr3_nt: TGCGCCAGCAGCCAAGATCCGACTAGCGGGGACAATGAGCAGTTCTTC
v_call: TRBV4-1
clone_size: few
j_call: TRBJ2-1
d_call: TRBD2

cdr3_aa: CASSSRGTTNEKLFF
cdr3_nt: TGTGCCAGCAGCTCCCGGGGAACAACTAATGAAAAACTGTTTTTT
v_call: TRBV5-8
clone_size: once
j_call: TRBJ1-4
d_call: -

cdr3_aa: CASSRLVGLESNEQFF
cdr3_nt: TGTGCCAGCAGCCGCCTGGTGGGTCTAGAGTCCAATGAGCAGTTCTTC
v_call: TRBV3-1/TRBV3-2
clone_size: -
j_call: TRBJ2-1
d_call: -

cdr3_aa: CASSLGTGSQHLNEQFF
cdr3_nt: TGTGCCAGCAGTTTAGGAACGGGGTCCCAACACCTTAATGAGCAGTTCTTC
v_call: TRBV27
clone_size: once
j_call: TRBJ2-1
d_call: -

cdr3_aa: CASSQVAGAHGNTIYF
cdr3_nt: TGCGCCAGCAGCCAAGTTGCAGGGGCGCACGGAAACACCATATATTTT
v_call: TRBV4-1
clone_size: once
j_call: TRBJ1-3
d_call: -

cdr3_aa: CASSPLGRDTEAFF
cdr3_nt: TGTGCCAGCAGCCCCCTGGGGAGGGACACTGAAGCTTTCTTT
v_call: TRBV9
clone_size: -
j_call: TRBJ1-1
d_call: -

cdr3_aa: CAGDPRGRGQTNQPQHF
cdr3_nt: TGCGCCGGCGACCCCCGTGGGAGAGGCCAGACCAATCAGCCCCAGCATTTT
v_call: TRBV23-1
clone_size: -
j_call: TRBJ1-5
d_call: -